The 30 T cell receptor beta chains in this list originate from one sample, sequenced in a study of blood T cell repertoires in COVID-19. TCRdb's copy holds only in-frame clones and misses some; the assay was immunoSEQ multiplex PCR. The profile shows around 300,000 clones, about 86% of them singletons. Sequencing was carried out using peripheral blood. These TCRs come from a woman in her seventies with COVID-19, enrolled during active disease.

The chain carries TRBV18 and TRBJ2-7; D may be TRBD2 (6 bases). Trimming shortened V by 4 bases and J by 4 bases, and 11 bases separated the two germline ends. CDR1 and CDR2 (germline): KGHSH, LQKENI. The CDR3 length is 13 residues. The CDR3 DNA is TGTGCCAGCTCACGCGGAGCGGGTTACGAGCAGTACTTC. Its protein is CASSRGAGYEQYF.

This rearrangement joins TRBV5-1 to TRBJ2-3; D gene ambiguous. In germline, CDR1 is SGHRS, CDR2 YFSETQ. Between the trimmed V and J ends, which lost 0 bases and 2 bases, there was a span of 13 bases. CDR3 length equals 16 residues. CDR3: CASSLVPTPLTDTQYF. CDR3 DNA: TGCGCCAGCAGCTTGGTGCCTACCCCGCTCACAGATACGCAGTATTTT.

The chain employs TRBV19 and TRBJ1-2, with 9 bases fitting TRBD1. V trimming: 5 bases; J trimming: 2 bases; junction bases outside the gene matches: 9. This CDR3 is 16 amino acids long. Germline V gives CDR1 LNHDA, CDR2 SQIVND (reference sequence). The CDR3 sequence is CASSYTGTGKNYGYTF. As DNA, the CDR3 is TGTGCCAGTAGTTACACCGGGACAGGGAAAAACTATGGCTACACCTTC.

The J gene is TRBJ2-3, the V gene TRBV6-2 or TRBV6-3; no definite D call. Germline CDR1 reads MNHEY; CDR2 reads SVGEGT. The CDR3 runs to 14 residues. The germline V and J ends were trimmed by 0 bases and 4 bases, with 8 bases remaining between them. The CDR3 here is CASSYSKTSDTQYF. CDR3 sequence (DNA): TGTGCCAGCAGTTACTCGAAAACATCAGATACGCAGTATTTT.

The rearrangement links TRBV2 to TRBJ2-7; possible D gene TRBD2, 6 bases. CDR3 size: 13 residues. Germline V gene lookup returns CDR1 SNHLY and CDR2 FYNNEI. V was clipped by 4 bases and J by 7 bases, with 14 bases between them. DNA of the CDR3: TGTGCCAGCAGTGTGCGGGACCCCCCGGAGCAGTACTTC. Residues: CASSVRDPPEQYF.

J is TRBJ1-5 and V is TRBV27; D remains ambiguous. This CDR3 has 14 residues. V gave up 1 base and J gave up 6 bases, with 10 bases separating them. CDR1 MNHEY and CDR2 SMNVEV come from the germline V gene (reference sequence). CDR3 bases: TGTGCCAGCAGTTTATGGTGGGAGGGTCAGCCCCAGCATTTT. This encodes CASSLWWEGQPQHF.

The rearrangement uses TRBV12-3 or TRBV12-4 and TRBJ2-4; no reliable D call. Trimming stripped 6 bases from V and 7 bases from J, with 10 bases between. The CDR3 has 12 residues. The DNA for the CDR3 is TGTGCCAGCAGCCCCCCCGGGAACATTCAGTACTTC. It encodes CASSPPGNIQYF.

The chain recombines TRBV11-2 with TRBJ2-2; a weak D match, TRBD1 (5 bases). The germline CDR1 and CDR2 sequences are SGHAT and FQNNGV. Trimming removed 2 bases at V and 6 bases at J, with 7 bases between. This CDR3 has 13 residues. CDR3 region: CASSLSGPGELFF. In DNA, the CDR3 is TGTGCCAGCAGCTTATCAGGGCCCGGGGAGCTGTTTTTT.

Only a few counts were recorded for this clone. This rearrangement joins TRBV18 to TRBJ1-5, with a weak D call TRBD1 (5 bases). The CDR3 sequence is 16 residues long. Deletions cut 3 bases from V and 2 bases from J, with 14 bases between. Germline CDR1 reads KGHSH; CDR2 reads LQKENI. CDR3: CASSPGGASGNQPQHF. In DNA, the CDR3 is TGTGCCAGCTCACCTGGAGGGGCTTCTGGCAATCAGCCCCAGCATTTT.

The V and J genes are TRBV19 and TRBJ1-6; no definite D call. This CDR3 is built from 16 residues. Germline CDR1 reads LNHDA; CDR2 reads SQIVND (reference sequence). Between the trimmed V and J ends, which lost 6 bases and 4 bases, there was a span of 16 bases. CDR3 coding DNA: TGTGCCAGTAGCAACAGCCCCGACACATATAATTCACCCCTCCACTTT. It yields the protein CASSNSPDTYNSPLHF.

The J gene is TRBJ2-3, the V gene TRBV7-2; 12 bases map to TRBD2. The CDR3 has 16 residues. Trimming took 4 bases from V and 2 from J; bases not matched to a gene: 4. Germline values: CDR1 SGHTA, CDR2 FQGNSA. The CDR3 region has the DNA TGTGCCAGCAGCTCAGGACTAGCGGGGTCCACAGATACGCAGTATTTT. This gives the protein CASSSGLAGSTDTQYF.

This chain uses TRBV2 with TRBJ2-7, with TRBD1 as a possible D gene (7 bases). CDR1 is SNHLY and CDR2 is FYNNEI in the germline V gene. This CDR3 is 13 amino acids long. Trimming removed 6 bases from V and 2 bases from J, with 11 bases in between. The CDR3 here is CASRRDSPYEQYF. The CDR3 region has the DNA TGTGCCAGCAGGCGGGACAGCCCCTACGAGCAGTACTTC.

This clone is a singleton in its sample. V and J are TRBV4-3 and TRBJ2-2; 7 bases agree with TRBD1. This CDR3 is 16 amino acids long. From germline, CDR1 is LGHNA and CDR2 YSLEER. V lost 2 bases and J lost 2; bases outside the gene matches: 5. The CDR3 coding sequence is TGCGCCAGCAGCCAACCAGGGGGTTTCAACACCGGGGAGCTGTTTTTT. Translated: CASSQPGGFNTGELFF.

CDR3 protein: CASSLQGLVNEQFF. For the CDR3, the DNA is TGTGCCAGCAGTTTACAGGGGCTGGTCAATGAGCAGTTCTTC. V usage is TRBV28 and J usage is TRBJ2-1, with TRBD1 as a possible D gene (6 bases). This CDR3 spans 14 amino acids. Trimming left V 2 bases short and J 6 bases short, with 11 bases between. Germline lookup yields CDR1 MDHEN and CDR2 SYDVKM.

Written as DNA, the CDR3 is TGTGCCAGCAGCTTGGACAGCCAATCGAGCTCCTACGAGCAGTACTTC. It yields the protein CASSLDSQSSSYEQYF. The chain combines TRBV5-4 with TRBJ2-7; no clear D gene. CDR3 length equals 16 residues. Germline V gene data show CDR1 as SGHNT and CDR2 as YYREEE (reference sequence). Trimming took off 0 bases at V and 0 bases at J, with 13 bases between the two ends.

The J gene is TRBJ1-6, the V gene TRBV2; D unclear. Trimming removed 6 bases from V and 10 bases from J, with 13 bases in between. Germline V gene data show CDR1 as SNHLY and CDR2 as FYNNEI. The CDR3 is 13 residues long. For the CDR3, the DNA is TGTGCCAGCAGCGTGAATGCCGGGTCACCCCTCCACTTT. This encodes CASSVNAGSPLHF. Combining the CDR3 with reference TRBV2 and TRBJ1-6 gives the whole variable domain EPEVTQTPSHQVTQMGQEVILRCVPISNHLYFYWYRQILGQKVEFLVSFYNNEISEKSEIFDDQFSVERPDGSNFTLKIRSTKLEDSAMYFCASSVNAGSPLHFGNGTRLTVT.

The CDR3 here is CASSTSNYGYTF. Here the CDR3 DNA reads TGTGCCAGCAGTACATCTAACTATGGCTACACCTTC. The chain carries TRBV28 and TRBJ1-2, with unresolved D. Trimming removed 5 bases at V and 0 bases at J, with 4 bases between. The CDR3 spans 12 residues. The V gene's germline CDR1 is MDHEN and CDR2 SYDVKM.

For this clone: The same CDR3 arises from other DNA sequences in this sample as well. This sequence joins TRBV7-2 and TRBJ1-1; D gene uncertain. This CDR3 comprises 13 residues. Trimming shortened V by 5 bases and J by 0 bases, and 7 bases separated the two germline ends. Germline V lookup: CDR1 SGHTA, CDR2 FQGNSA. This CDR3 reads CASSLDLNTEAFF. The CDR3 nucleotides are TGTGCCAGCAGCCTAGACTTGAACACTGAAGCTTTCTTT.

The V call is TRBV7-2, the J call TRBJ2-2; 7 positions agree with TRBD1. The J segment lost 4 bases and the V segment lost 5 bases, leaving 7 bases of the junction unmatched. Germline V gives CDR1 SGHTA, CDR2 FQGNSA. This CDR3 region has 15 residues. CDR3 sequence reads: CASSTRQGGTGELFF. Here the CDR3 DNA reads TGTGCCAGCAGCACGAGACAGGGTGGCACCGGGGAGCTGTTTTTT.

The genes are TRBV2 and TRBJ2-2, with 8 positions matching TRBD1. The germline gives CDR1 SNHLY, CDR2 FYNNEI. After removal of 6 bases from V and 5 bases from J, the junction contained 2 bases not matched to a gene. The CDR3 has 13 amino acids. The CDR3 nucleotides read TGTGCCAGCAGGGGACAGGAGACCGGGGAGCTGTTTTTT. Its translation: CASRGQETGELFF.

In its sample, this clone was seen a few times. The chain combines TRBV7-9 with TRBJ2-2; D ambiguous. The length of the CDR3 is 14 residues. Deletions cut 5 bases from V and 1 base from J, with 8 bases between. Looked up from germline, CDR1 is SEHNR and CDR2 is FQNEAQ (reference sequence). The CDR3 bases are TGTGCCAGCAGCCCGACAAGGAACACCGGGGAGCTGTTTTTT. This sequence encodes CASSPTRNTGELFF. The full variable domain, rest sourced from reference TRBV7-9 and TRBJ2-2, is DTGVSQNPRHKITKRGQNVTFRCDPISEHNRLYWYRQTLGQGPEFLTYFQNEAQLEKSRLLSDRFSAERPKGSFSTLEIQRTEQGDSAMYLCASSPTRNTGELFFGEGSRLTVL.

V gene TRBV5-1 combines with J gene TRBJ2-3; D uncertain. The germline gives CDR1 SGHRS, CDR2 YFSETQ. V dropped 1 base and J dropped 3 bases, with 3 bases sitting between them. This CDR3 has 12 residues. The CDR3 DNA reads as TGCGCCAGCAGCTTGTTAACAGATACGCAGTATTTT. Amino acids: CASSLLTDTQYF.

The chain recombines TRBV3-1 (or the pseudogene TRBV3-2) with TRBJ1-6; no clear D. Germline CDR1 and CDR2: LGHDT and YNNKEL (reference sequence). V lost 1 base and J lost 14, with 12 bases in between. The CDR3 contains 13 residues. CDR3 sequence reads: CASSQALGPTLHF. CDR3 nucleotides: TGTGCCAGCAGCCAAGCATTGGGCCCCACCCTCCACTTT.

The DNA of the CDR3 is TGTGCCAGCAGCCAAGTTGGACAGACAAAGAACTACGAGCAGTACTTC. Translating it yields CASSQVGQTKNYEQYF. The V call is TRBV14, the J call TRBJ2-7; D might be TRBD1 (6 bases). V lost 1 base and J 3 bases, leaving 16 bases between the germline ends. This CDR3 contains 16 residues. CDR1 and CDR2 (germline): SGHDN, FVKESK.

The CDR3 DNA follows: TGTGCCAGCTCCTTTTGGACAGGGGCGTTTACTGAAGCTTTCTTT. Its protein product is CASSFWTGAFTEAFF. The V and J genes are TRBV6-5 and TRBJ1-1; 9 bases agree with TRBD1. Trimming removed 8 bases from V and 5 bases from J; junction bases left unmatched: 12. Germline CDR1 reads MNHEY; CDR2 reads SVGAGI. The CDR3 is 15 residues long.

This sequence joins TRBV24-1 and TRBJ2-2, with D maybe TRBD1 (5 bases). Germline V gene sequence: CDR1 KGHDR, CDR2 SFDVKD. V lost 4 bases, J lost 3 bases, and 11 bases lay in between. The CDR3 spans 15 residues. CDR3 in amino acids: CATSESRGHTGELFF. In nucleotides, the CDR3 is TGTGCCACCAGTGAGTCTAGGGGTCACACCGGGGAGCTGTTTTTT.

The chain couples TRBV2 to TRBJ2-1; D is unclear. CDR3 length equals 13 residues. V gave up 0 bases and J gave up 14 bases, with 14 bases separating them. Germline values: CDR1 SNHLY, CDR2 FYNNEI. The chain's CDR3 is CASSEALRQDKFF. The CDR3 DNA reads as TGTGCCAGCAGTGAAGCGCTTAGGCAGGATAAGTTCTTC.

V is TRBV19 and J is TRBJ1-1; TRBD1 aligns across 8 bases. The germline V gene has CDR1 LNHDA and CDR2 SQIVND (reference sequence). This CDR3 contains 14 residues. V was pared by 5 bases and J by 1 base, with 3 bases of the junction left unmatched. CDR3 sequence (DNA): TGTGCCAGTAGTGTAGGACAGGGGAACACTGAAGCTTTCTTT. It is translated as CASSVGQGNTEAFF.

The rearrangement uses TRBV19 and TRBJ1-2; possibly TRBD1 for D (5 bases). This CDR3 region has 15 residues. Trimming took 5 bases from V and 1 from J, leaving 14 bases between them. Germline V gives CDR1 LNHDA, CDR2 SQIVND (reference sequence). The CDR3 region has the DNA TGTGCCAGTAGTGAATCCTCGGGGGTTAACTATGGCTACACCTTC. As protein: CASSESSGVNYGYTF.

The chain is built from TRBV5-1 and TRBJ1-1; 7 nucleotides align to TRBD1. The germline V gene has CDR1 SGHRS and CDR2 YFSETQ. With 4 bases clipped from V and 4 bases from J, the junction kept 10 bases outside the gene matches. The CDR3 length is 15 residues. This chain's CDR3 is CASSLEGTAFTEAFF. DNA of the CDR3: TGCGCCAGCAGCCTAGAAGGGACAGCGTTCACTGAAGCTTTCTTT.